These T cell receptor beta chains were read from a single sample in a study of naive and memory T cell subsets. TCRdb ran MiXCR on the 5' RACE reads and lists one entry per CDR3 protein. The profile shows approximately 30,000 distinct CDR3 sequences, about a sixth of them singletons. Receptors were obtained from a female donor in good health. The CDR3 runs from the conserved cysteine through the conserved F or W. The order of the fields is D gene, V gene, J gene, clone size, CDR3 protein, CDR3 DNA. A D gene is named only where the DNA matches it firmly. Clone size is not always given. Where it is, it says once, few, many or a class for expanded clones.

NA,TRBV7-2,TRBJ1-1,NA,CASRRRLQAHTEAFF,TGTGCCAGCAGACGCCGATTACAGGCACACACTGAAGCTTTCTTT
NA,TRBV7-2,TRBJ2-5,medium-sized,CASSLAEARDF,TGTGCCAGCAGCTTAGCCGAAGCGAGGGACTTC
NA,TRBV6-5,TRBJ1-1,NA,CASSYSLGGSVNTEAFF,TGTGCCAGCAGTTACTCGTTGGGGGGGTCAGTGAACACTGAAGCTTTCTTT
NA,TRBV20-1,TRBJ2-2,many,CSATRRGGGNTGELFF,TGCAGTGCTACACGCAGGGGCGGGGGAAACACCGGGGAGCTGTTTTTT
NA,TRBV29-1,TRBJ1-1,many,CSVPRTREGFGEAFF,TGCAGCGTGCCCCGCACCCGGGAGGGCTTTGGTGAAGCTTTCTTT
TRBD2,TRBV19,TRBJ2-1,many,CASRIAGETYNEQFF,TGTGCCAGTAGAATAGCGGGGGAGACCTACAATGAGCAGTTCTTC
TRBD1,TRBV12-3/TRBV12-4,TRBJ2-5,NA,CASSSGTGDQETQYF,TGTGCCAGCAGTTCCGGGACAGGGGATCAAGAGACCCAGTACTTC
NA,TRBV5-6,TRBJ2-1,many,CASSPWVEGWNEQFF,TGTGCCAGCAGCCCGTGGGTGGAGGGGTGGAATGAGCAGTTCTTC
NA,TRBV19,TRBJ2-3,many,CASSIGVDTQYF,TGTGCCAGTAGTATCGGGGTAGATACGCAGTATTTT
TRBD1,TRBV7-2,TRBJ2-5,many,CASSRDRGKETQYF,TGTGCCAGCAGCCGGGACAGGGGCAAAGAGACCCAGTACTTC
TRBD1,TRBV29-1,TRBJ2-3,many,CSVALQGWGTDTQYF,TGCAGCGTTGCCCTACAGGGGTGGGGGACAGATACGCAGTATTTT
NA,TRBV6-5,TRBJ1-1,NA,CASSLEFQGSTEAFF,TGTGCCAGCAGTTTGGAGTTTCAGGGAAGTACTGAAGCTTTCTTT
NA,TRBV9,TRBJ2-3,few,CATSRDPTDTQYF,TGTGCCACCTCCCGGGACCCCACAGATACGCAGTATTTT
NA,TRBV29-1,TRBJ1-2,NA,CSVEVGSSGYTF,TGCAGCGTTGAAGTGGGATCGAGTGGCTACACCTTC
TRBD1,TRBV29-1,TRBJ1-2,NA,CSVEDQRRQGDGYTF,TGCAGCGTTGAAGATCAAAGGAGACAGGGTGATGGCTACACCTTC
TRBD2,TRBV29-1,TRBJ2-7,many,CSVAFLAGASYEQYF,TGCAGCGTTGCATTCTTAGCGGGGGCCTCCTACGAGCAGTACTTC
TRBD1,TRBV7-6,TRBJ2-7,many,CASSLSDRAYEQYF,TGTGCCAGCAGCTTGTCGGACAGGGCCTACGAGCAGTACTTC
NA,TRBV11-2,TRBJ2-7,many,CASSGYSETSSYEQYF,TGTGCCAGCAGCGGATACAGCGAAACGAGCTCCTACGAGCAGTACTTC
NA,TRBV24-1,TRBJ2-3,NA,CATSEPSTDTQYF,TGTGCCACCAGTGAACCTAGCACAGATACGCAGTATTTT
TRBD2,TRBV7-2,TRBJ2-3,NA,CASSFTGRGGRARTDTQYF,TGTGCCAGCAGCTTTACTGGGCGGGGGGGCAGAGCGAGGACAGATACGCAGTATTTT
NA,TRBV6-5,TRBJ2-2,many,CASSSLPGQRAGELFF,TGTGCCAGCAGTTCTCTACCGGGACAAAGGGCCGGGGAGCTGTTTTTT
TRBD1,TRBV7-2,TRBJ2-7,medium-sized,CASSLVPGQGSYEQYF,TGTGCCAGCAGCTTAGTCCCGGGACAGGGCTCCTACGAGCAGTACTTC
NA,TRBV3-1,TRBJ1-1,many,CASSQVTAGSEAFF,TGTGCCAGCAGCCAAGTTACAGCAGGGTCTGAAGCTTTCTTT
NA,TRBV7-9,TRBJ2-7,few,CASSLGTTGSHEQYF,TGTGCCAGCAGCTTAGGCACCACAGGGTCCCACGAGCAGTACTTC
TRBD2,TRBV7-8,TRBJ2-2,NA,CASSSSAGGLSGELFF,TGTGCCAGCAGCTCCTCGGCGGGGGGCTTGAGCGGGGAGCTGTTTTTT
NA,TRBV7-2,TRBJ1-2,many,CASSRDDISYYGYTF,TGTGCCAGCAGCCGCGACGACATTTCGTACTATGGCTACACCTTC
NA,TRBV4-1,TRBJ2-7,NA,CASSQGTPATGDEQYF,TGCGCCAGCAGCCAAGGGACTCCCGCGACGGGCGACGAGCAGTACTTC
NA,TRBV6-5,TRBJ2-7,many,CASSYMGALSYEQYF,TGTGCCAGCAGTTATATGGGGGCCCTGTCCTACGAGCAGTACTTC
NA,TRBV6-5,TRBJ2-7,NA,CATSVGPAYEQYF,TGTGCCACCTCAGTGGGCCCTGCCTACGAGCAGTACTTC
NA,TRBV6-4,TRBJ2-3,NA,CASSPGAGAKDTQYF,TGTGCCAGCAGCCCCGGGGCGGGGGCCAAAGATACGCAGTATTTT
NA,TRBV6-2/TRBV6-3,TRBJ2-3,NA,CASSYWGLTDTQYF,TGTGCCAGCAGTTATTGGGGCCTCACAGATACGCAGTATTTT
NA,TRBV15,TRBJ2-2,NA,CATSRDLASTGELFF,TGTGCCACCAGCAGAGATCTAGCTAGCACCGGGGAGCTGTTTTTT
NA,TRBV25-1,TRBJ1-4,NA,CASTGLGGGEKLFF,TGTGCCAGCACCGGTTTAGGGGGAGGTGAAAAACTGTTTTTT
TRBD1,TRBV20-1,TRBJ2-3,many,CSASGQGIRHTQYF,TGCAGTGCTAGTGGACAGGGGATTCGCCATACGCAGTATTTT
NA,TRBV14,TRBJ2-7,many,CASSHSGAGEQYF,TGTGCCAGCAGCCACAGCGGTGCTGGCGAGCAGTACTTC
NA,TRBV29-1,TRBJ2-7,many,CSVGFLGMYEQYF,TGCAGCGTGGGGTTCCTTGGGATGTACGAGCAGTACTTC
TRBD2,TRBV29-1,TRBJ2-2,many,CSASIGLAPDTGELFF,TGCAGCGCGTCTATCGGACTAGCGCCCGACACCGGGGAGCTGTTTTTT
NA,TRBV29-1,TRBJ2-7,many,CSVAGGQSYEQYF,TGCAGCGTTGCTGGGGGGCAGTCCTACGAGCAGTACTTC
NA,TRBV7-9,TRBJ1-1,many,CASSLMGLNTEAFF,TGTGCCAGCAGCTTAATGGGCTTGAACACTGAAGCTTTCTTT
TRBD1,TRBV10-3,TRBJ2-7,many,CAISDPDRGNYEQYF,TGTGCCATCAGTGACCCGGACAGGGGAAACTACGAGCAGTACTTC
NA,TRBV29-1,TRBJ2-1,medium-sized,CSVRDGLNEQFF,TGCAGCGTCAGGGACGGGTTGAATGAGCAGTTCTTC
NA,TRBV5-1,TRBJ2-5,few,CASSLVDQETQYF,TGCGCCAGCAGCTTAGTCGACCAAGAGACCCAGTACTTC
NA,TRBV24-1,TRBJ2-1,few,CATSAAGYNEQFF,TGTGCCACCAGTGCGGCGGGCTACAATGAGCAGTTCTTC
NA,TRBV7-6,TRBJ1-1,many,CASANPDGVNTEAFF,TGTGCCAGCGCCAACCCTGACGGGGTGAACACTGAAGCTTTCTTT
NA,TRBV11-1,TRBJ2-3,NA,CASSLGGRLREDTQYF,TGTGCCAGCAGCTTAGGAGGTAGGCTACGGGAAGATACGCAGTATTTT
NA,TRBV20-1,TRBJ1-2,many,CSARVLAGYTF,TGCAGTGCTAGAGTATTGGCTGGCTACACCTTC
NA,TRBV11-2,TRBJ2-7,medium-sized,CASSRPRGPYEQYF,TGTGCCAGCAGCCGCCCCCGGGGACCTTACGAGCAGTACTTC
NA,TRBV25-1,TRBJ1-6,many,CASSVPLQPLHF,TGTGCCAGCAGTGTTCCTCTTCAACCCCTCCACTTT